These T cell receptor beta chains were read from a single sample in a study of graft-versus-host responses after intestinal transplantation. Libraries were prepared by immunoSEQ multiplex PCR; TCRdb keeps only in-frame clonotypes and omits some of them. The repertoire holds some 130,000 clones, with more than 80% as singletons. Antigens of these TCRs are unknown. Sequencing used unstimulated CD4+ T cells sorted from spleen or lymph node cells, obtained before intestinal transplant. These receptor sequences come from a human donor who received an intestinal transplant. Both conserved end residues are part of each CDR3. Each record gives: V gene, J gene, D gene, CDR3 protein. The D gene is left open where the match is weak.

v_gene: TRBV5-1; j_gene: TRBJ2-3; d_gene: -; CDR3aa: CASSPDRPTDTQYF
v_gene: TRBV7-8; j_gene: TRBJ2-2; d_gene: TRBD2; CDR3aa: CASSRISGGGITGELFF
v_gene: TRBV2; j_gene: TRBJ2-1; d_gene: -; CDR3aa: CASIRTSYNEQFF
v_gene: TRBV6-6; j_gene: TRBJ1-4; d_gene: -; CDR3aa: CASQGRTNEKLFF
v_gene: TRBV5-3; j_gene: TRBJ2-1; d_gene: TRBD2; CDR3aa: CARSSAREGLAGCNEQFF
v_gene: TRBV9; j_gene: TRBJ2-2; d_gene: TRBD1; CDR3aa: CASSVLDQGAHTGELFF
v_gene: TRBV25-1; j_gene: TRBJ2-7; d_gene: TRBD1; CDR3aa: CASSGQGRPPSRQYF
v_gene: TRBV18; j_gene: TRBJ1-3; d_gene: -; CDR3aa: CASSPDRSSGNTIYF
v_gene: TRBV19; j_gene: TRBJ2-2; d_gene: -; CDR3aa: CASRIPTGNSRGGELFF
v_gene: TRBV5-1; j_gene: TRBJ2-2; d_gene: -; CDR3aa: CASSGGASGELFF
v_gene: TRBV18; j_gene: TRBJ2-5; d_gene: -; CDR3aa: CASSPGTIETQYF
v_gene: TRBV5-1; j_gene: TRBJ1-4; d_gene: TRBD1; CDR3aa: CASSLVGQGNEKLFF
v_gene: TRBV6-5; j_gene: TRBJ2-7; d_gene: TRBD1; CDR3aa: CASSRGGQGAYEQYF
v_gene: TRBV27; j_gene: TRBJ1-4; d_gene: -; CDR3aa: CASSLEGTNEKLFF
v_gene: TRBV18; j_gene: TRBJ2-6; d_gene: TRBD1; CDR3aa: CASSPTGVSSGANVLTF
v_gene: TRBV10-3; j_gene: TRBJ1-3; d_gene: TRBD1; CDR3aa: CAISETDRVGNTIYF
v_gene: TRBV5-1; j_gene: TRBJ2-3; d_gene: -; CDR3aa: CASSFFREPFTDTQYF
v_gene: TRBV19; j_gene: TRBJ1-6; d_gene: -; CDR3aa: CASSIGPSAGSPLHF
v_gene: TRBV4-2; j_gene: TRBJ2-3; d_gene: -; CDR3aa: CASSQDGLREAQYF
v_gene: TRBV5-1; j_gene: TRBJ2-2; d_gene: -; CDR3aa: CASSLGQLNTGELFF
v_gene: TRBV21-1; j_gene: TRBJ1-6; d_gene: -; CDR3aa: CASRILRDSYNSPLHF
v_gene: TRBV2; j_gene: TRBJ2-1; d_gene: -; CDR3aa: CASSEFGGGEQFF
v_gene: TRBV19; j_gene: TRBJ1-2; d_gene: TRBD1; CDR3aa: CASSIGQGVISVYGYTF
v_gene: TRBV11-3; j_gene: TRBJ1-2; d_gene: -; CDR3aa: CASSPRGLAGNYGYTF
v_gene: TRBV21-1; j_gene: TRBJ2-7; d_gene: -; CDR3aa: CASSQCRGGGPSYEQYF
v_gene: TRBV5-6; j_gene: TRBJ1-3; d_gene: -; CDR3aa: CASSGTGWSGNTIYF
v_gene: TRBV7-2; j_gene: TRBJ2-1; d_gene: -; CDR3aa: CASSRFEGEQFF
v_gene: TRBV18; j_gene: TRBJ1-2; d_gene: -; CDR3aa: CASSPREEGGYTF
v_gene: TRBV7-9; j_gene: TRBJ2-3; d_gene: -; CDR3aa: CASSPLAGGTQYF
v_gene: TRBV5-1; j_gene: TRBJ1-5; d_gene: -; CDR3aa: CASSLEATGWPQHF
v_gene: TRBV12-5; j_gene: TRBJ2-6; d_gene: -; CDR3aa: CASGLGSGANVLTF
v_gene: TRBV5-4; j_gene: TRBJ2-3; d_gene: TRBD2; CDR3aa: CASSSSGGTDTQYF
v_gene: TRBV11-3; j_gene: TRBJ1-1; d_gene: -; CDR3aa: CASSLDGGRNTEAFF
v_gene: TRBV6-1; j_gene: TRBJ1-2; d_gene: -; CDR3aa: CATVGGAGANGYTF
v_gene: TRBV29-1; j_gene: TRBJ1-1; d_gene: TRBD1; CDR3aa: CSGIDRVGTEAFF
v_gene: TRBV18; j_gene: TRBJ1-2; d_gene: -; CDR3aa: CASSPDPGRSSFF
v_gene: TRBV10-3; j_gene: TRBJ1-5; d_gene: TRBD1; CDR3aa: CAISLTGLNQPQHF
v_gene: TRBV12-1; j_gene: TRBJ1-6; d_gene: -; CDR3aa: CASTLYAWHSPLHF
v_gene: TRBV20-1; j_gene: TRBJ1-1; d_gene: -; CDR3aa: CSASVNTEAFF
v_gene: TRBV6-1; j_gene: TRBJ1-1; d_gene: -; CDR3aa: CASRRRTADTEAFF